Listed here are 21 T cell receptor beta chains from one sample, sequenced in a study of shared clonotypes between healthy human individuals. Libraries were prepared by immunoSEQ multiplex PCR; TCRdb keeps only in-frame clonotypes and omits some of them. The sample consists of hundreds of thousands of clones, about three quarters of them appearing once. The material sequenced was memory CD4+ T cells sorted from blood. The subset was: CD45RA-negative fraction. These receptors came from a woman aged 25 to 39 in good health.

The chain recombines TRBV6-1 with TRBJ2-1; a possible D gene is TRBD2 (5 bases). Germline V CDR1 and CDR2: MNHNS, SASEGT. Between the trimmed V and J ends, which lost 7 bases and 7 bases, there was a span of 17 bases. The CDR3 length is 14 residues. Here the CDR3 DNA reads TGTGCCAGCACGACCCAGCCATCGGGAAATGAGCAGTTCTTC. Encoded protein: CASTTQPSGNEQFF.

This sequence joins TRBV11-2 and TRBJ2-7; the D is unclear. The CDR3 extends over 12 amino acids. V was shortened by 5 bases and J by 3 bases, with 8 bases between the two germline ends. The germline V gene has CDR1 SGHAT and CDR2 FQNNGV. Written as DNA, the CDR3 is TGTGCCAGCAGCGCAGCAGGCTACGAGCAGTACTTC. Protein product: CASSAAGYEQYF.

J is TRBJ2-1 and V is TRBV18, with D perhaps matching TRBD1 (6 bases). This CDR3 has 11 residues. Germline CDR1 KGHSH, CDR2 LQKENI. V was clipped by 3 bases and J by 14 bases, with 11 bases between them. CDR3 residues: CASSPNREKFF. The CDR3 coding sequence is TGTGCCAGCTCACCTAACAGGGAGAAGTTCTTC.

The V gene is TRBV5-1, the J gene TRBJ2-3; D unresolved. Deletions cut 0 bases from V and 0 bases from J, with 14 bases between. The CDR3 loop spans 17 amino acids. Germline V gene sequence: CDR1 SGHRS, CDR2 YFSETQ. CDR3 DNA sequence: TGCGCCAGCAGCTTGGCTCCGACGCCAGCTAGCACAGATACGCAGTATTTT. Amino acid sequence: CASSLAPTPASTDTQYF. The whole variable domain, remainder taken from reference TRBV5-1 and TRBJ2-3, is KAGVTQTPRYLIKTRGQQVTLSCSPISGHRSVSWYQQTPGQGLQFLFEYFSETQRNKGNFPGRFSGRQFSNSRSEMNVSTLELGDSALYLCASSLAPTPASTDTQYFGPGTRLTVL.

This clone has only a few counts. V usage is TRBV27 and J usage is TRBJ2-7; TRBD1 matches 9 bases. V gave up 5 bases and J gave up 12 bases; unmatched junction bases: 11. From germline, CDR1 is MNHEY and CDR2 SMNVEV (reference sequence). This CDR3 has 13 amino acids. Here the CDR3 DNA reads TGTGCCAGCAGTGCCCGGGACAGGGCTCGGGCGTACTTC. Translation gives CASSARDRARAYF.

J is TRBJ1-1 and V is TRBV18, with 9 bases that match TRBD1. CDR3 length: 17 residues. CDR1 and CDR2 (germline): KGHSH, LQKENI. The trim removed 4 bases at V and 0 bases at J, leaving 9 bases unmatched. This CDR3 is CASSLGQGGFLNTEAFF. CDR3 DNA: TGTGCCAGCTCACTGGGACAGGGAGGCTTCTTGAACACTGAAGCTTTCTTT.

V is TRBV7-6 and J is TRBJ2-3; no reliable D call. The CDR3 length is 12 residues. Trimming removed 8 bases from V and 2 bases from J, with 8 bases in between. Per the germline V gene, CDR1 is SGHVS and CDR2 is FNYEAQ. The CDR3 coding sequence is TGTGCCAGCGGGATTAACACAGATACGCAGTATTTT. Its translation is CASGINTDTQYF.

This chain links TRBV6-5 with TRBJ1-2; D possibly corresponds to TRBD1 (6 bases). CDR1 and CDR2 (germline): MNHEY, SVGAGI. Trimming pared 2 bases from V and 6 bases from J, leaving 10 bases between. The CDR3 is 13 residues long. CDR3 DNA: TGTGCCAGCAGTTACCTGTCAGGGGATGGCTACACCTTC. Its protein product is CASSYLSGDGYTF.

The chain couples TRBV19 to TRBJ2-5; no reliable D call. The CDR3 runs to 13 residues. With 3 bases removed from V and 0 bases from J, the gap between germline ends came to 5 bases. The germline CDR1 and CDR2 sequences are LNHDA and SQIVND (reference sequence). The chain's CDR3 is CASSMGYQETQYF. CDR3 coding DNA: TGTGCCAGTAGTATGGGGTACCAAGAGACCCAGTACTTC.

The chain joins TRBV6-5 to TRBJ2-3, with 7 nucleotides matching TRBD2. J was trimmed by 4 bases and V by 2 bases; bases with no gene match: 6. This CDR3 spans 15 amino acids. The V gene's germline CDR1 is MNHEY and CDR2 SVGAGI. As DNA, the CDR3 is TGTGCCAGCAGTTACCGAGCGGGATTGGCAGATACGCAGTATTTT. It is translated as CASSYRAGLADTQYF.

This clone was seen only a few times. The chain combines TRBV5-1 with TRBJ1-4; 8 bases are a match to TRBD1. Germline lookup yields CDR1 SGHRS and CDR2 YFSETQ. The CDR3 spans 15 residues. The junction had 6 bases not matched to a gene; V was cut back by 0 bases and J by 8 bases. The CDR3 DNA sequence: TGCGCCAGCAGCTTGGAGCAGGGGGCATCCGAAAAACTGTTTTTT. It is translated as CASSLEQGASEKLFF.

The genes are TRBV6-5 and TRBJ2-1; 9 positions match TRBD2. The CDR3 has 14 amino acids. Germline values: CDR1 MNHEY, CDR2 SVGAGI. Losses at the gene ends were 4 bases for V and 9 bases for J; bases not matched to a gene: 7. CDR3 bases: TGTGCCAGCAGTTTAGCGGGAGCGTTGCCTGAGCAGTTCTTC. The encoded protein is CASSLAGALPEQFF.

V usage is TRBV9 and J usage is TRBJ2-4, with D possibly being TRBD1 or TRBD2 (5 bases each). The CDR3 totals 15 residues. Germline V gene sequence: CDR1 SGDLS, CDR2 YYNGEE. The germline V and J ends were trimmed by 0 bases and 7 bases, with 14 bases remaining between them. Here the CDR3 reads CASSVEGTAYNIQYF. CDR3 in DNA: TGTGCCAGCAGCGTAGAGGGGACCGCCTATAACATTCAGTACTTC.

This clone appeared a few times. A read error may explain this, as a much larger clone is one base away. Other DNA sequences within the sample encode an identical CDR3. This chain links TRBV20-1 with TRBJ1-1; D is ambiguous. The CDR3 spans 11 residues. CDR1 is DFQATT and CDR2 is SNEGSKA in the germline V gene (reference sequence). The germline V and J ends were trimmed by 3 bases and 1 base, with 3 bases remaining between them. The CDR3, as DNA: TGCAGTGCTAGGGAGAACACTGAAGCTTTCTTT. Residues: CSARENTEAFF.

The chain has TRBV18 and TRBJ1-4; 9 bases align to TRBD1. The V gene end was trimmed by 4 bases and the J gene end by 8 bases; junction bases not matched to a gene: 11. CDR1 is KGHSH and CDR2 is LQKENI in the germline V gene. CDR3 length: 16 residues. This CDR3 is CASSRDRARVGEKLFF. The CDR3 coding sequence is TGTGCCAGCTCACGGGACAGGGCGCGGGTTGGCGAAAAACTGTTTTTT.

The chain uses TRBV4-1 and TRBJ2-7; 11 bases map to TRBD1. Germline CDR1 and CDR2: MGHRA and YSYEKL. The CDR3 sequence is 19 residues long. The junction had 15 bases not matched to a gene; V was cut back by 3 bases and J by 2 bases. CDR3 amino acids: CASSQDRRDRGVFPYEQYF. CDR3 nucleotides: TGCGCCAGCAGCCAGGACCGTAGGGACAGGGGGGTTTTTCCCTACGAGCAGTACTTC.

This clone occurred once. The J gene is TRBJ1-1, the V gene TRBV6-5; D gene uncertain. Germline V CDR1 and CDR2: MNHEY, SVGAGI. V lost 4 bases and J 0 bases, leaving 12 bases between the germline ends. This CDR3 has 15 amino acids. The CDR3 bases are TGTGCCAGCAGTTCCATCGGACTTTTGAACACTGAAGCTTTCTTT. Translation: CASSSIGLLNTEAFF.

CDR3: CASSYRGETQYF. The CDR3 DNA reads TGTGCCAGCAGCTACAGGGGTGAGACCCAGTACTTC. The gene calls are TRBV6-5 and TRBJ2-5; 7 nucleotides match TRBD1. The CDR3 consists of 12 residues. Germline V gene data show CDR1 as MNHEY and CDR2 as SVGAGI. The J segment lost 5 bases and the V segment lost 6 bases, leaving 3 bases of the junction unmatched.

Note on this clone: Other DNA sequences in this specimen translate into the identical CDR3. DNA of the CDR3: TGTGCCAGCAGCCCCCGACAGGGAAATGAAAAACTGTTTTTT. It specifies CASSPRQGNEKLFF. The chain links TRBV7-6 to TRBJ1-4; the match to TRBD1 covers 7 bases. CDR1 and CDR2 (germline): SGHVS, FNYEAQ. V lost 5 bases to trimming and J lost 5 bases; unmatched junction nucleotides: 5. The CDR3 has 14 residues.

J is TRBJ1-1 and V is TRBV30; D remains unclear. The V gene's germline CDR1 is GTSNPN and CDR2 SVGIG (reference sequence). The CDR3 spans 12 residues. The V end was cut by 1 base, the J end by 7 bases, with 10 bases between. The CDR3 sequence is CAWSGFRNEAFF. CDR3 in DNA: TGTGCCTGGAGTGGATTTCGGAATGAAGCTTTCTTT.

This rearrangement joins TRBV6-5 to TRBJ2-5; D is perhaps TRBD2 (5 bases). Trimming stripped 6 bases from V and 5 bases from J, with 13 bases between. Germline CDR1 is MNHEY and CDR2 is SVGAGI. CDR3 length: 13 residues. The CDR3 loop reads CASSLIDYETQYF. Written as DNA, the CDR3 is TGTGCCAGCAGCCTCATTGACTATGAGACCCAGTACTTC.